The rows below give T cell receptor beta chains drawn from one sample of a study of Graves' ophthalmopathy and Graves' hyperthyroidism. From the multiplex PCR reads, TCRdb called clonotypes with MiXCR, one entry per CDR3 protein. The table has 350,000 to 400,000 distinct CDR3 sequences, 15% seen once; the top ten hold approximately 7%. The specimen was peripheral blood. The receptor source for this set is a woman younger than 35 with stable Graves' hyperthyroidism. The CDR3 runs from the conserved cysteine through the conserved F or W. Each record gives: V gene, clone size, J gene, D gene, CDR3 protein, CDR3 DNA. D genes are given only for firm matches. Clone size appears in some rows only: once, few, many, or a class for an expanded clone.

v_call: TRBV7-9
clone_size: -
j_call: TRBJ1-1
d_call: -
cdr3_aa: CASSFFRGNTEAFF
cdr3_nt: TGTGCCAGCAGCTTTTTCCGGGGAAACACTGAAGCTTTCTTT

v_call: TRBV11-2
clone_size: many
j_call: TRBJ2-7
d_call: -
cdr3_aa: CASSLQGPNEQYF
cdr3_nt: TGTGCCAGCAGCTTGCAGGGGCCCAACGAGCAGTACTTC

v_call: TRBV13
clone_size: many
j_call: TRBJ2-7
d_call: TRBD2
cdr3_aa: CASSKKYSWTSGDSYEQYF
cdr3_nt: TGTGCCAGCAGCAAAAAATACTCATGGACTAGCGGGGACTCCTACGAGCAGTACTTC

v_call: TRBV10-2
clone_size: many
j_call: TRBJ1-1
d_call: -
cdr3_aa: CASSGNTEAFF
cdr3_nt: TGCGCCAGCAGCGGGAACACTGAAGCTTTCTTT

v_call: TRBV19
clone_size: few
j_call: TRBJ1-1
d_call: TRBD1
cdr3_aa: CASSGLQGDDTEAFF
cdr3_nt: TGTGCCAGTAGCGGACTTCAGGGGGACGACACTGAAGCTTTCTTT

v_call: TRBV18
clone_size: few
j_call: TRBJ2-7
d_call: -
cdr3_aa: CASSPRPLGLEQYF
cdr3_nt: TGTGCCAGCTCACCACGTCCGTTGGGGCTTGAGCAGTACTTC

v_call: TRBV15
clone_size: many
j_call: TRBJ1-2
d_call: TRBD1
cdr3_aa: CATSRDARGVYGYTF
cdr3_nt: TGTGCCACCAGCAGAGACGCCAGGGGGGTCTATGGCTACACCTTC

v_call: TRBV27
clone_size: many
j_call: TRBJ2-4
d_call: -
cdr3_aa: CASSAPRAKNIQYF
cdr3_nt: TGTGCCAGCAGTGCCCCGCGGGCCAAAAACATTCAGTACTTC

v_call: TRBV19
clone_size: many
j_call: TRBJ2-4
d_call: -
cdr3_aa: CASRSVDIQYF
cdr3_nt: TGTGCCAGTAGATCGGTGGACATTCAGTACTTC

v_call: TRBV7-9
clone_size: many
j_call: TRBJ1-5
d_call: TRBD1
cdr3_aa: CASSLAGTGFGQPQHF
cdr3_nt: TGTGCCAGCAGCTTAGCAGGGACAGGGTTTGGTCAGCCCCAGCATTTT

v_call: TRBV30
clone_size: few
j_call: TRBJ1-2
d_call: -
cdr3_aa: CAWSASLGYGYTF
cdr3_nt: TGTGCCTGGAGTGCGTCCCTAGGGTATGGCTACACCTTC

v_call: TRBV11-2
clone_size: many
j_call: TRBJ1-2
d_call: -
cdr3_aa: CASSLESRVRQNYGYTF
cdr3_nt: TGTGCCAGCAGCTTAGAATCGAGAGTCAGGCAGAACTATGGCTACACCTTC

v_call: TRBV11-3
clone_size: many
j_call: TRBJ2-7
d_call: -
cdr3_aa: CASSLTEGHSYEQYF
cdr3_nt: TGTGCCAGCAGCTTAACGGAGGGGCACTCCTACGAGCAGTACTTC

v_call: TRBV24-1
clone_size: many
j_call: TRBJ2-5
d_call: -
cdr3_aa: CATSDFGRNQETQYF
cdr3_nt: TGTGCCACCAGTGATTTCGGACGGAATCAAGAGACCCAGTACTTC

v_call: TRBV25-1
clone_size: few
j_call: TRBJ2-7
d_call: -
cdr3_aa: CASSREGPTYEQYF
cdr3_nt: TGTGCCAGCAGTAGAGAGGGACCAACCTACGAGCAGTACTTC